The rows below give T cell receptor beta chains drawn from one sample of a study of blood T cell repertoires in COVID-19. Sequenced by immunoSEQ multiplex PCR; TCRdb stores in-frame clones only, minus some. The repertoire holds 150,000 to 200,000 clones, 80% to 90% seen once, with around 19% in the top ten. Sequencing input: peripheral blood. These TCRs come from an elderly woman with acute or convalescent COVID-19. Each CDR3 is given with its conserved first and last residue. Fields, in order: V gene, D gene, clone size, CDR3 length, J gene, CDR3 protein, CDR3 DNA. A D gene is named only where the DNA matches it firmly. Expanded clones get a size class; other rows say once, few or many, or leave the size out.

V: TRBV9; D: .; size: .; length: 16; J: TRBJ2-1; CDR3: CASSVGGGGSYNEQFF; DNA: TGTGCCAGCAGCGTAGGAGGGGGTGGGAGTTACAATGAGCAGTTCTTC
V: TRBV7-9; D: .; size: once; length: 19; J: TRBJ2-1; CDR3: CASSLALQAGLRGYNEQFF; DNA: TGTGCCAGCAGCTTAGCGCTACAGGCGGGTCTCAGGGGCTACAATGAGCAGTTCTTC
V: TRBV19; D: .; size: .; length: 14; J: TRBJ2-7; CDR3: CASKEQGKTYEQYF; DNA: TGTGCCAGTAAAGAGCAGGGAAAGACCTACGAGCAGTACTTC
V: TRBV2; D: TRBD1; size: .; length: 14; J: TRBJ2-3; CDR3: CASSRDSFTDTQYF; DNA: TGTGCCAGCAGTCGGGACAGCTTCACAGATACGCAGTATTTT
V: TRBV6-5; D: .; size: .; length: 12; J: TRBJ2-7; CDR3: CASKRSPGEQYF; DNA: TGTGCCAGCAAGAGGTCCCCGGGCGAGCAGTACTTC
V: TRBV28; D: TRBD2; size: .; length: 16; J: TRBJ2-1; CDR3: CASSFTAGVSYNEQFF; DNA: TGTGCCAGCAGTTTTACAGCGGGAGTCTCCTACAATGAGCAGTTCTTC
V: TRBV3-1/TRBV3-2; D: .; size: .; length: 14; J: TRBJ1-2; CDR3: CASSRRQSYYGYTF; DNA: TGTGCCAGCAGCCGAAGACAGAGTTACTATGGCTACACCTTC
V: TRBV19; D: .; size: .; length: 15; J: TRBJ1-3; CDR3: CASSIKRPSGNTIYF; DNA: TGTGCCAGTAGTATAAAGAGGCCCTCTGGAAACACCATATATTTT
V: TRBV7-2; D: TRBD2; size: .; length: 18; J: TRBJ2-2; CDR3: CASSLGQPGLALGWELFF; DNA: TGTGCCAGCAGCTTAGGGCAGCCGGGACTAGCGCTAGGATGGGAGCTGTTTTTT
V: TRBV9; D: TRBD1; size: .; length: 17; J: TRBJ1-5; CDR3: CASSEGDRGLGNQPQHF; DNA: TGTGCCAGCAGCGAGGGGGACAGGGGGCTAGGCAATCAGCCCCAGCATTTT